The 26 T cell receptor beta chains below all came from one sample that was sequenced in a study of T cells in Graves' hyperthyroidism and ophthalmopathy. It was RNA transcripts that yielded the amplified TCR beta CDR3 regions. HTBI primers were the set used in a first-round RT-PCR of the TCR CDR3. Via MiXCR, TCRdb re-called the multiplex PCR reads, giving one row per CDR3 protein. Of about 290,000 distinct CDR3 sequences listed, 12% to 15% were seen once; the top ten hold under 8%. Sequenced input: blood. The receptors come from a woman aged 40-49 years with Graves' hyperthyroidism.

This clonotype has a count of ten or more. Here the CDR3 reads CAIKGQGNYEQYF. As DNA, the CDR3 is TGTGCCATCAAGGGACAGGGGAACTACGAGCAGTACTTC. The genes are TRBV10-3 and TRBJ2-7, with 10 nucleotides matching TRBD1. This CDR3 is 13 amino acids long. Per germline, CDR1 ENHRY and CDR2 SYGVKD. V dropped 7 bases and J dropped 3; count of bases not matched to a gene: 3.

This clonotype has ten or more counts. The chain uses TRBV20-1 and TRBJ2-1, with TRBD2 matching over 9 bases. Germline lookup yields CDR1 DFQATT and CDR2 SNEGSKA (reference sequence). This CDR3 spans 16 amino acids. After removal of 3 bases from V and 2 bases from J, the junction contained 8 bases not matched to a gene. In DNA, the CDR3 is TGCAGTGCTAGGTCTCTAGCGGGACCTCCCTACAATGAGCAGTTCTTC. As protein: CSARSLAGPPYNEQFF.

The CDR3 coding sequence is TGTGCCAGCAGCGTAGGGTCCCGGGCTAACTATGGCTACACCTTC. Its translation: CASSVGSRANYGYTF. This rearrangement joins TRBV9 to TRBJ1-2; D call uncertain. This CDR3 region has 15 residues. The germline CDR1 and CDR2 sequences are SGDLS and YYNGEE. V lost 0 bases and J lost 0, with 9 bases in between. Full variable domain (missing parts from reference TRBV9 and TRBJ1-2): DSGVTQTPKHLITATGQRVTLRCSPRSGDLSVYWYQQSLDQGLQFLIQYYNGEERAKGNILERFSAQQFPDLHSELNLSSLELGDSALYFCASSVGSRANYGYTFGSGTRLTVV.

In its sample, this clonotype was seen a few times. This chain uses TRBV20-1 with TRBJ2-1; 9 bases align to TRBD1. V shed 5 bases, J shed 1 base, and the junction held 15 bases outside the gene matches. The CDR3 covers 18 residues. Germline V gene sequence: CDR1 DFQATT, CDR2 SNEGSKA (reference sequence). The CDR3 sequence is CSAPPRTGDSMSYNEQFF. CDR3 sequence (DNA): TGCAGTGCTCCCCCGCGGACAGGGGATTCAATGTCCTACAATGAGCAGTTCTTC.

The table lists this clonotype with many counts. The rearrangement uses TRBV19 and TRBJ1-5; D ambiguous. The germline V gene encodes CDR1 LNHDA and CDR2 SQIVND (reference sequence). This CDR3 is 16 amino acids long. V was clipped by 4 bases and J by 5 bases, with 18 bases between them. CDR3 region: CASSTLVQEWDQPQHF. The CDR3 DNA follows: TGTGCCAGTAGTACCCTCGTCCAGGAGTGGGATCAGCCCCAGCATTTT.

The genes are TRBV7-9 and TRBJ2-7, with D perhaps matching TRBD1 (5 bases). Trimming left V 4 bases short and J 3 bases short, with 22 bases between. Germline V gene lookup returns CDR1 SEHNR and CDR2 FQNEAQ (reference sequence). This CDR3 contains 17 residues. The CDR3 nucleotides read TGTGCCAGCAGCTCAGGGTTTTACCCCACGTACATCTACGAGCAGTACTTC. Encoded protein: CASSSGFYPTYIYEQYF.

This clonotype was seen at least ten times. J is TRBJ2-7 and V is TRBV30, with 9 bases aligning to TRBD2. J was trimmed by 1 base and V by 4 bases; bases with no gene match: 5. This CDR3 region has 14 residues. Germline values: CDR1 GTSNPN, CDR2 SVGIG (reference sequence). The CDR3, as DNA: TGTGCCTGGAAGAGGCTAGCGGGGTCCTACGAGCAGTACTTC. Its translation is CAWKRLAGSYEQYF.

CDR3 sequence (DNA): TGTGCCAGCAGCTTCAGTCTACTGAACACTGAAGCTTTCTTT. Its translation is CASSFSLLNTEAFF. The chain is built from TRBV5-4 and TRBJ1-1; no clear D. The V gene's germline CDR1 is SGHNT and CDR2 YYREEE (reference sequence). Trimming left V 2 bases short and J 0 bases short, with 8 bases between. The CDR3 sequence is 14 residues long.

V and J are TRBV9 and TRBJ2-3; perhaps D is TRBD1 or TRBD2 (5 bases each). The CDR3 consists of 16 residues. Trimming removed 3 bases at V and 2 bases at J, with 16 bases between. Germline V lookup: CDR1 SGDLS, CDR2 YYNGEE. The CDR3 sequence is CASSETGTFYTDTQYF. The CDR3 region has the DNA TGTGCCAGCAGCGAAACCGGGACGTTCTACACAGATACGCAGTATTTT.

There are a few counts of this clonotype. V is TRBV7-8 and J is TRBJ1-4; possible D gene TRBD1, 6 bases. The CDR3 is 18 residues long. From germline, CDR1 is SGHVS and CDR2 FQNEAQ. The V end was cut by 5 bases, the J end by 8 bases, with 27 bases between. In nucleotides, the CDR3 is TGTGCCAGCAGCCCCTCGGCCGGACAGCCTCTAATAGGGGAAAAACTGTTTTTT. It yields the protein CASSPSAGQPLIGEKLFF.

Ten or more counts support this clonotype. V is TRBV24-1 and J is TRBJ1-2, with TRBD1 as a possible D gene (5 bases). Germline assignment: CDR1 KGHDR and CDR2 SFDVKD. The CDR3 runs to 15 residues. Trimming stripped 3 bases from V and 2 bases from J, with 12 bases between. The chain's CDR3 is CATSDPGDGNYGYTF. CDR3 DNA sequence: TGTGCCACCAGTGATCCGGGGGACGGGAACTATGGCTACACCTTC.

This clonotype was recorded many times. V is TRBV2 and J is TRBJ2-1, with a tentative D call TRBD2 (6 bases). There are 15 residues in the CDR3. Germline V CDR1 and CDR2: SNHLY, FYNNEI. Deletions cut 7 bases from V and 3 bases from J, with 16 bases between. DNA for the CDR3: TGTGCCAGCACTTTCCGGGACTCGAACTACAATGAGCAGTTCTTC. Protein sequence: CASTFRDSNYNEQFF.

This clonotype showed up just a few times. V usage is TRBV20-1 and J usage is TRBJ2-1, with TRBD2 identical over 7 bases. V lost 1 base to trimming and J lost 9 bases; unmatched junction nucleotides: 12. The length of the CDR3 is 15 residues. The germline CDR1 and CDR2 sequences are DFQATT and SNEGSKA (reference sequence). CDR3 protein: CSARGGGGVDSEQFF. The CDR3 DNA reads as TGCAGTGCTAGAGGCGGGGGAGGGGTGGATAGTGAGCAGTTCTTC.

Remarks on this clonotype: A much larger clone differs from this one at a single base, so this may be a read error. The final CDR3 position lacks the conserved phenylalanine or tryptophan, pointing to a likely read error. The gene calls are TRBV28 and TRBJ2-2, with TRBD2 identical over 9 bases. This CDR3 spans 16 amino acids. Germline V lookup: CDR1 MDHEN, CDR2 SYDVKM. J was trimmed by 6 bases and V by 6 bases; bases with no gene match: 11. The chain's CDR3 is CASRTTNSGSAGELFL. CDR3 nucleotide sequence: TGTGCCAGCAGGACCACTAATAGCGGGAGTGCCGGGGAGCTGTTTCTT.

This clonotype showed up just a few times. The gene calls are TRBV5-4 and TRBJ1-4; 8 bases line up with TRBD1. This CDR3 is 15 amino acids long. Germline CDR1 and CDR2: SGHNT and YYREEE (reference sequence). Trimming cost V 2 bases and J 2 bases; bases outside gene matches: 2. The CDR3 DNA sequence: TGTGCCAGCAGCTTAAGGACAGGGACTAATGAAAAACTGTTTTTT. Its translation: CASSLRTGTNEKLFF.

This clonotype was recorded at least ten times. An end of the junction does not agree with germline; a read error may underlie this. This chain uses TRBV5-4 with TRBJ1-1; D may be TRBD1 (5 bases). This CDR3 spans 13 amino acids. CDR1 is SGHNT, CDR2 YYREEE, per germline (reference sequence). Here the CDR3 DNA reads TGTGCCAGCAGCCCCGGGACGAACACTAAAGCTTTCTTT. Amino acid sequence: CASSPGTNTKAFF.

The table lists this clonotype with many counts. The chain carries TRBV29-1 and TRBJ1-4; D is undetermined. The germline V gene encodes CDR1 SQVTM and CDR2 ANQGSEA. The V end lost 7 bases, the J end lost 7 bases, and 19 bases lay between the germline ends. This CDR3 contains 14 residues. CDR3 sequence reads: CSARTRDPSEKLFF. The CDR3 bases are TGCAGCGCCAGAACCAGAGATCCTAGTGAAAAACTGTTTTTT.

This clonotype was found many times. This sequence joins TRBV5-6 and TRBJ1-1, with a tentative D call TRBD1 (5 bases). The CDR3 consists of 14 residues. Trimming took 1 base from V and 6 from J, leaving 13 bases between them. Germline CDR1 is SGHDT and CDR2 is YYEEEE. This CDR3 is CASSLRGPRPEAFF. CDR3 DNA sequence: TGTGCCAGCAGCTTGAGGGGACCGCGACCTGAAGCTTTCTTT.

In its sample, this clonotype was seen many times. This chain links TRBV2 with TRBJ1-5; D remains unclear. This CDR3 has 14 residues. Germline assignment: CDR1 SNHLY and CDR2 FYNNEI. Trimming pared 4 bases from V and 2 bases from J, leaving 9 bases between. This chain's CDR3 is CASSVFPGNQPQHF. The CDR3 DNA follows: TGTGCCAGCAGTGTATTTCCTGGCAATCAGCCCCAGCATTTT.

This clonotype was counted ten times or more. The rearrangement joins TRBV29-1 to TRBJ2-3; 7 nucleotides agree with TRBD2. Trimming at V came to 3 bases and at J to 1 base, leaving 4 bases not matched to a gene. The V gene's germline CDR1 is SQVTM and CDR2 ANQGSEA. The CDR3 has 14 amino acids. CDR3 amino acids: CSVDRTSGTDTQYF. In DNA, the CDR3 is TGCAGCGTTGATCGAACTAGCGGCACAGATACGCAGTATTTT.

This clonotype was picked up many times. The chain employs TRBV12-3 or TRBV12-4 and TRBJ1-6; D perhaps matches TRBD1 (5 bases). The CDR3 spans 13 residues. The ends were cut back, 1 base at V and 8 bases at J, with 6 bases in the middle. CDR3 in amino acids: CASSLVRDSPLHF. DNA for the CDR3: TGTGCCAGCAGTTTAGTCAGGGATTCACCCCTCCACTTT.

V is TRBV12-3 or TRBV12-4 and J is TRBJ1-6, with D possibly matching TRBD1 (5 bases). The CDR3 has 16 residues. The V end lost 6 bases, the J end lost 1 base, and 13 bases lay between the germline ends. The CDR3 DNA sequence: TGTGCCAGCAGACTCGACAGTTCTTCCTATAATTCACCCCTCCACTTT. Amino acids: CASRLDSSSYNSPLHF.

This clonotype was picked up many times. The rearrangement joins TRBV2 to TRBJ2-1; 13 bases agree with TRBD2. Trimming took 3 bases from V and 12 from J; bases not matched to a gene: 8. CDR1 and CDR2 from the germline V gene are SNHLY and FYNNEI. The CDR3 loop spans 15 amino acids. As DNA, the CDR3 is TGTGCCAGCAGTGAGGGGACTAGCGGGACGGACGTGCAGTTCTTC. This codes for CASSEGTSGTDVQFF.

This clonotype was observed many times. The genes are TRBV7-8 and TRBJ1-2, with D tentatively TRBD1 (6 bases). The V gene's germline CDR1 is SGHVS and CDR2 FQNEAQ. The CDR3 length is 15 residues. Between the trimmed V and J ends, which lost 2 bases and 7 bases, there was a span of 17 bases. DNA for the CDR3: TGTGCCAGCAGCTTATCGGTTGGAGGGGGAGGTGGCTACACCTTC. As protein: CASSLSVGGGGGYTF.

V usage is TRBV6-2 or TRBV6-3 and J usage is TRBJ1-1; TRBD1 matches 9 bases. Germline assignment: CDR1 MNHEY and CDR2 SVGEGT. This CDR3 has 14 residues. The V and J ends lost 5 bases and 5 bases, in that order; junction bases with no gene match: 6. The DNA of the CDR3 is TGTGCCAGCAGTGTTTGGGACAGGGAAACTGAAGCTTTCTTT. Its protein product is CASSVWDRETEAFF.

The sample holds many counts of this clonotype. The chain links TRBV28 to TRBJ1-6; 8 bases match TRBD1. J was trimmed by 10 bases and V by 5 bases; bases with no gene match: 10. The length of the CDR3 is 15 residues. In germline, CDR1 is MDHEN, CDR2 SYDVKM. In nucleotides, the CDR3 is TGTGCCAGCAGTATTCTCGGACAGGGCATCTCACCCCTCCACTTT. Protein product: CASSILGQGISPLHF. Full variable domain (remainder filled in from reference TRBV28 and TRBJ1-6): DVKVTQSSRYLVKRTGEKVFLECVQDMDHENMFWYRQDPGLGLRLIYFSYDVKMKEKGDIPEGYSVSREKKERFSLILESASTNQTSMYLCASSILGQGISPLHFGNGTRLTVT.